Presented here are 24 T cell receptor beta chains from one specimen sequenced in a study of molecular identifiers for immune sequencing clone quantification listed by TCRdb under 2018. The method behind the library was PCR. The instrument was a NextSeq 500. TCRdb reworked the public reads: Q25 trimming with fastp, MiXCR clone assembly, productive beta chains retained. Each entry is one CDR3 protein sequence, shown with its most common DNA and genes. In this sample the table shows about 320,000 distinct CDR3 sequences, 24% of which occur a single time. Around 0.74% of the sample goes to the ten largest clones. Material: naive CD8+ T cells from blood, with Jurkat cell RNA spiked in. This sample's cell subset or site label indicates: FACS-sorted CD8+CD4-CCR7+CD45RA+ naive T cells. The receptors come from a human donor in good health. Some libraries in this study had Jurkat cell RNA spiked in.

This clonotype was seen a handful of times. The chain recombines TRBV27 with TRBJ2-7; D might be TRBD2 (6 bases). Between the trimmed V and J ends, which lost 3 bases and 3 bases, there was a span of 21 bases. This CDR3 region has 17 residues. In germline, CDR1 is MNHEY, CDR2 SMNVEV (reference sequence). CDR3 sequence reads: CASSLYGRSLEGYEQYF. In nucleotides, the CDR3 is TGTGCCAGCAGTTTGTACGGGAGAAGTTTGGAGGGCTACGAGCAGTACTTC.

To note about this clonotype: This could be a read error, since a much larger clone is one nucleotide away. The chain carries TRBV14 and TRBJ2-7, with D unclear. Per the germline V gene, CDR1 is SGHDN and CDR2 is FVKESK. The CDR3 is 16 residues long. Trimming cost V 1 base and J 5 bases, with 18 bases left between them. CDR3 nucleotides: TGTGCCAGCAGCCAAGCCCCGGTAGGGATGATCAACGAGCAGTACTTC. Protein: CASSQAPVGMINEQYF. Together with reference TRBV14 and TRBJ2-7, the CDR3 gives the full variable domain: EAGVTQFPSHSVIEKGQTVTLRCDPISGHDNLYWYRRVMGKEIKFLLHFVKESKQDESGMPNNRFLAERTGGTYSTLKVQPAELEDSGVYFCASSQAPVGMINEQYFGPGTRLTVT.

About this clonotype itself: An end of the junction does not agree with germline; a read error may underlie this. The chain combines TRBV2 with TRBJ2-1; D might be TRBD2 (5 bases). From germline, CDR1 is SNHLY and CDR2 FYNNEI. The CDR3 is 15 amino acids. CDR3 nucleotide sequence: TGTGCCAGCAGTGAGAGCCTAGCCTCCTGCAATGAGCAGTTCTTC. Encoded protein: CASSESLASCNEQFF.

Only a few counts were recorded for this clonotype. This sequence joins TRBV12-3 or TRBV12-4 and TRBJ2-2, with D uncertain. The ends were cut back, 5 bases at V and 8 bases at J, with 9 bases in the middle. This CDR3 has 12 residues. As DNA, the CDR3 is TGTGCCAGCAGTCCTCTCCGGGGGGAGCTGTTTTTT. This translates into CASSPLRGELFF.

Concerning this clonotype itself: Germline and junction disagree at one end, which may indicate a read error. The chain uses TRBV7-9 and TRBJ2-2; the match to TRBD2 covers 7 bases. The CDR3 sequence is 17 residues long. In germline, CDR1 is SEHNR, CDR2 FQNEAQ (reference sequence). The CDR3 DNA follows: TGTGCCAGCAGCCCCCCGGCTAGCGGAATACTCACCGGGGAGCTGCTTTTT. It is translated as CASSPPASGILTGELLF. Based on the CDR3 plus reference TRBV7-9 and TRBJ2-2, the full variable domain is DTGVSQNPRHKITKRGQNVTFRCDPISEHNRLYWYRQTLGQGPEFLTYFQNEAQLEKSRLLSDRFSAERPKGSFSTLEIQRTEQGDSAMYLCASSPPASGILTGELLFGEGSRLTVL.

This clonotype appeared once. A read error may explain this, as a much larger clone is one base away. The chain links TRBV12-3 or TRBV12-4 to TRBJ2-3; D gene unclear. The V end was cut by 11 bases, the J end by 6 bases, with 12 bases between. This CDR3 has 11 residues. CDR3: CASHAGDTQYF. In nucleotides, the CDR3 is TGTGCCTCCCACGCCGGGGATACGCAGTATTTT.

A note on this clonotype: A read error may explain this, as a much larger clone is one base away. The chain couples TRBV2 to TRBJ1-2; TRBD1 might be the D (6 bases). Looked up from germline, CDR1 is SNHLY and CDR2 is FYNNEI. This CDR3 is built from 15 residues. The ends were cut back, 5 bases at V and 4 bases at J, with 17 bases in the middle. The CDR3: CASSPFGQRAYGYTF. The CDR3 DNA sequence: TGTGCCAGCAGTCCATTTGGACAGAGAGCCTATGGCTACACCTTC.

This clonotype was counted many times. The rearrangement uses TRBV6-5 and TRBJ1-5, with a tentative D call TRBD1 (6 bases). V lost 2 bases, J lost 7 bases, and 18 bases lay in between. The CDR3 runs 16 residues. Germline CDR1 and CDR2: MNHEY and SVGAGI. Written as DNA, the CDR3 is TGTGCCAGCAGTTACGAGATCCCAGAACAGGGACAGCCCCAGCATTTT. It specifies CASSYEIPEQGQPQHF.

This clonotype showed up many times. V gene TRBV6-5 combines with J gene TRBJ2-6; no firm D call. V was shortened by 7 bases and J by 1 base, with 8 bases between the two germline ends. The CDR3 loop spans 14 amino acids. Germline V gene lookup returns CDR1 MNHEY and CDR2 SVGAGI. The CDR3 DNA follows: TGTGCCAGCACCCCGGTGTCTGGGGCCAACGTCCTGACTTTC. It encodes CASTPVSGANVLTF.

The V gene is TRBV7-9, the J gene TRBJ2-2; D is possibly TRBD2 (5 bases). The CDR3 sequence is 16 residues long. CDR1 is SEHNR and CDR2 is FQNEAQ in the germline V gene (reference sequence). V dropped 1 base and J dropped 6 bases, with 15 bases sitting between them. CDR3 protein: CASSLGTLMSSGELFF. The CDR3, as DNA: TGTGCCAGCAGCTTAGGGACTCTCATGAGTTCCGGGGAGCTGTTTTTT.

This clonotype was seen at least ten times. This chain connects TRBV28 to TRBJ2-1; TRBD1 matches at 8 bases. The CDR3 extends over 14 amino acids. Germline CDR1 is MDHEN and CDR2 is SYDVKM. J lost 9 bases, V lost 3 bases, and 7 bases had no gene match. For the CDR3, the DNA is TGTGCCAGCAGTTTCCCCGGACAGGGCAGTGAGCAGTTCTTC. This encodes CASSFPGQGSEQFF. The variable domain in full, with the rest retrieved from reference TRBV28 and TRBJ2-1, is DVKVTQSSRYLVKRTGEKVFLECVQDMDHENMFWYRQDPGLGLRLIYFSYDVKMKEKGDIPEGYSVSREKKERFSLILESASTNQTSMYLCASSFPGQGSEQFFGPGTRLTVL.

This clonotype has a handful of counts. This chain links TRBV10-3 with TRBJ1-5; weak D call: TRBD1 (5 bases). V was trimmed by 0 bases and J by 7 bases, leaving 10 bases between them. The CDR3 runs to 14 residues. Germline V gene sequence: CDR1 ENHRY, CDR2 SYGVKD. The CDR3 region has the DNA TGTGCCATCAGTGAGTCGAACGGGGCCCAGCCCCAGCATTTT. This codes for CAISESNGAQPQHF.

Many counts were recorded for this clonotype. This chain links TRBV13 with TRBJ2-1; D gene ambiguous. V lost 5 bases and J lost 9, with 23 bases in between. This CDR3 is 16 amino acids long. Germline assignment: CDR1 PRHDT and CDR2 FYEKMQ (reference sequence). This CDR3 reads CASSLLRASGFGEQFF. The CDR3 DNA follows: TGTGCCAGCAGCCTCCTCCGGGCCTCCGGTTTTGGTGAGCAGTTCTTC.

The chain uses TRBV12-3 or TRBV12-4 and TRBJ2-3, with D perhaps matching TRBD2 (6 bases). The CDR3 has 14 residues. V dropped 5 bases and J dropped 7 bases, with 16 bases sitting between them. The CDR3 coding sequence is TGTGCCAGCAGTCAACGACTAGTACCACATACGCAGTATTTT. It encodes CASSQRLVPHTQYF.

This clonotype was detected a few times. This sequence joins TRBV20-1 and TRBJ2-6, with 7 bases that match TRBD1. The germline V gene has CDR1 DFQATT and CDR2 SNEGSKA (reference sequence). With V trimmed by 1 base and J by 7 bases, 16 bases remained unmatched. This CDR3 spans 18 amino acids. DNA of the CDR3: TGCAGTGCTAGAGTTAACGGACAGGTCCCCGGTGTAGCCAACGTCCTGACTTTC. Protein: CSARVNGQVPGVANVLTF.

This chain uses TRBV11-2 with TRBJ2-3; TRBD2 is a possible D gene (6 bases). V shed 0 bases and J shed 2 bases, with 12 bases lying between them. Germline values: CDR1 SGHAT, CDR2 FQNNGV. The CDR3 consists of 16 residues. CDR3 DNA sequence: TGTGCCAGCAGCTTAGACTTGCGGGGCTACACAGATACGCAGTATTTT. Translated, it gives CASSLDLRGYTDTQYF.

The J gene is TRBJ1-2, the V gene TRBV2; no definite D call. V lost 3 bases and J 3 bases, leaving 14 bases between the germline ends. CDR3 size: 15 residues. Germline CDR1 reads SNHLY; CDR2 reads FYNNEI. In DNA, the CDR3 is TGTGCCAGCAGTGAGCAATCCGTTCCCGACTATGGCTACACCTTC. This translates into CASSEQSVPDYGYTF.

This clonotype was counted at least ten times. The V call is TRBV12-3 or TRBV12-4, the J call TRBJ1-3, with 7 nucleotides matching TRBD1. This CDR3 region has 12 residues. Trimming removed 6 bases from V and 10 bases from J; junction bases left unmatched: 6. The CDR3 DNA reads TGTGCCAGCAGACGACAGGGCGAGACCATATATTTT. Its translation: CASRRQGETIYF.

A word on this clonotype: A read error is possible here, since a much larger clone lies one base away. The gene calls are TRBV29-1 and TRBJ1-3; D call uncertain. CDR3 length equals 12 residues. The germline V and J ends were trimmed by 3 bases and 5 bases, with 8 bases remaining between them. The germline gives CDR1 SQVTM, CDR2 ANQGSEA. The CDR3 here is CSVDTGRNTIYF. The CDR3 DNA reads TGCAGCGTTGACACGGGTCGAAACACCATATATTTT.

The CDR3 protein is CASSLLSPTNTGELFF. The CDR3 DNA reads TGTGCCAGCAGTTTATTAAGCCCAACGAACACCGGGGAGCTGTTTTTT. V is TRBV27 and J is TRBJ2-2; D is unresolved. Germline CDR1 is MNHEY and CDR2 is SMNVEV (reference sequence). The V gene lost 1 base and the J gene lost 0 bases, with 9 bases spanning the gap. The CDR3 totals 16 residues.

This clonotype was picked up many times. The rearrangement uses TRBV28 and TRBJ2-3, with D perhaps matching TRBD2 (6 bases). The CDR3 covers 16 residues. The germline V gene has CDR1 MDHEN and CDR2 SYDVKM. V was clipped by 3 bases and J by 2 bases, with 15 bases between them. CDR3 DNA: TGTGCCAGCAGTTTCCACTACACTAGCTCCACAGATACGCAGTATTTT. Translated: CASSFHYTSSTDTQYF.

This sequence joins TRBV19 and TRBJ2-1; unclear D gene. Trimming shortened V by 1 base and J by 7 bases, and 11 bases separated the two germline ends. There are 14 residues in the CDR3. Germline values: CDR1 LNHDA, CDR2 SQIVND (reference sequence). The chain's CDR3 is CASSIVTGPNEQFF. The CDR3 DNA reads TGTGCCAGTAGTATAGTAACGGGCCCTAATGAGCAGTTCTTC.

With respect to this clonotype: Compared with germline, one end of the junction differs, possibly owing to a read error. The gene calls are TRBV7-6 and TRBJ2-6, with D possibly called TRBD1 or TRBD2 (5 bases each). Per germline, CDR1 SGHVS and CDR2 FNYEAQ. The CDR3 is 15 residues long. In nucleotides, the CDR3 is TGTGCCAGCAACCTGGACGCGAGAGGGGCCAACATCCTGACTTTC. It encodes CASNLDARGANILTF.

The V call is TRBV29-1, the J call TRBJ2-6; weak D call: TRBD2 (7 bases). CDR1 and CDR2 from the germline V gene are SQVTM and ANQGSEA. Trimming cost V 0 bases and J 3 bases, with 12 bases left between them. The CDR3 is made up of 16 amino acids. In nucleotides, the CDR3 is TGCAGCGTTGAAGATGGGGGGGGGCTTGGGGCCAACGTCCTGACTTTC. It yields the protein CSVEDGGGLGANVLTF. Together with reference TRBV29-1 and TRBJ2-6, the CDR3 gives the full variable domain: SAVISQKPSRDICQRGTSLTIQCQVDSQVTMMFWYRQQPGQSLTLIATANQGSEATYESGFVIDKFPISRPNLTFSTLTVSNMSPEDSSIYLCSVEDGGGLGANVLTFGAGSRLTVL.